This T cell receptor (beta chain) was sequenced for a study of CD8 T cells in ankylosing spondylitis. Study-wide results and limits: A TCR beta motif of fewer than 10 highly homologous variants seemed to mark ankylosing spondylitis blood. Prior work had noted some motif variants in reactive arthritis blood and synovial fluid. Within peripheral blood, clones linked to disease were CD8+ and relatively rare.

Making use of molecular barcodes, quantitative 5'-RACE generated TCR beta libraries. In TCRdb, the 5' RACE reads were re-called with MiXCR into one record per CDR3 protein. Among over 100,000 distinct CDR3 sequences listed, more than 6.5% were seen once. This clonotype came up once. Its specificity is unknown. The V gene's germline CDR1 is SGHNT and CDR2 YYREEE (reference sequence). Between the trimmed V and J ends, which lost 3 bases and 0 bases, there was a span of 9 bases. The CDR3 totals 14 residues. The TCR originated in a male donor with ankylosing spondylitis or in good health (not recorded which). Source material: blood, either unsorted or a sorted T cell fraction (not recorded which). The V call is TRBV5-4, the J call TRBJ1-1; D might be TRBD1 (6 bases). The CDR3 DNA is TGTGCCAGCAGCTGGGGGGCTATGAACACTGAAGCTTTCTTT. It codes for CASSWGAMNTEAFF.